This is a list of T cell receptor beta chains from one sample in a study of glioma-infiltrating T cells. TCRdb re-called the multiplex PCR reads through MiXCR, storing one row per CDR3 protein. In the table there are about 380,000 distinct CDR3 sequences, more than 35% of which are singletons. Material: glioma tissue, nonneoplastic brain tissue, or PBMCs (not recorded which). The receptor set was obtained from a human donor with low-grade glioma or glioblastoma, undergoing nonglioma brain surgery, or in good health (not recorded which). Both conserved end residues are part of each CDR3. The D gene is left open where the match is weak. Clone size is stated in some rows and not others, as once, few, many or a class when expanded.

D	V	J	size	DNA	CDR3
TRBD2	TRBV7-2	TRBJ2-7	few	TGTGCCAGCAGCCCCTTGACTAGCGGGGGCTCCTACGAGCAGTACTTC	CASSPLTSGGSYEQYF
-	TRBV11-2	TRBJ2-7	-	TGTGCCAGCAGCCCGGGACCGGGCAGGTACGAGCAGTACTTC	CASSPGPGRYEQYF
-	TRBV27	TRBJ2-1	many	TGTGCCAGCAGTTTGGAACGGCCTGCCTACAATGAGCAGTTCTTC	CASSLERPAYNEQFF
TRBD1	TRBV20-1	TRBJ2-7	few	TGCAGTGCTAGGGCCGGGACAGGGGGCGCGGGGCAGTACTTC	CSARAGTGGAGQYF
-	TRBV19	TRBJ1-1	-	TGTGCCAGTAGTATAGTAGGTGAGGGCTCGGCTGAAGCTTTCTTT	CASSIVGEGSAEAFF
-	TRBV6-1	TRBJ2-3	many	TGTGCCAGCAGTGTAGTGGGGAGAGATGATACGCAGTATTTT	CASSVVGRDDTQYF
TRBD2	TRBV27	TRBJ2-3	-	TGTGCCAGCAGTTATAAGCGGGAATCAGATACGCAGTATTTT	CASSYKRESDTQYF
TRBD1	TRBV6-2/TRBV6-3	TRBJ2-5	-	TGTGCCAGCAGTTACCTCGGGACAGCCAAAGAGACCCAGTACTTC	CASSYLGTAKETQYF
-	TRBV19	TRBJ1-1	-	TGTGCCAGTAGTAGGGTAGGGATGGGTACTGAAGCTTTCTTT	CASSRVGMGTEAFF
TRBD1	TRBV5-1	TRBJ1-5	once	TGCGCCAGCAGCGACCGGGACAGCTATCAGCCCCAGCATTTT	CASSDRDSYQPQHF
-	TRBV12-3/TRBV12-4	TRBJ1-1	-	TGTGCCAGCAGTTTTTTAACGAGGACTGAAGCTTTCTTT	CASSFLTRTEAFF
TRBD2	TRBV6-2/TRBV6-3	TRBJ2-2	-	TGTGCCAGCAGTTACGCGGCGGGAGCGTACGGGGAGCTGTTTTTT	CASSYAAGAYGELFF
-	TRBV27	TRBJ1-3	-	TGTGCCAGCAGTCCGGAGTGGGGAAACACCATATATTTT	CASSPEWGNTIYF
-	TRBV6-1	TRBJ2-3	few	TGTGCCAGCAGCTCAAGGGGGATAGATACGCAGTATTTT	CASSSRGIDTQYF
-	TRBV4-2	TRBJ1-1	-	TGTGCCAGCAGGCCGGGGGTCCGGGACACTGAAGCTTTCTTT	CASRPGVRDTEAFF
-	TRBV12-5	TRBJ1-5	few	TGTGCTAGTGGTTTGGCCACTGGACCTAGCAATCAGCCCCAGCATTTT	CASGLATGPSNQPQHF
TRBD2	TRBV20-1	TRBJ2-1	-	TGCAGTGCTGGAAAACTAGCGGGGGACTACAATGAGCAGTTCTTC	CSAGKLAGDYNEQFF
TRBD1	TRBV7-9	TRBJ2-1	once	TGTGCCAGCACCTCTAGGGACAGCTACAATGAGCAGTTCTTC	CASTSRDSYNEQFF
-	TRBV28	TRBJ1-1	few	TGTGCCAGCAGTTTCCCCGGACAGATTTTTGCTTTCTTT	CASSFPGQIFAFF
-	TRBV7-9	TRBJ1-1	-	TGTGCCAGCAGCCTTCCGCAGGGGAGGACTGAAGCTTTCTTT	CASSLPQGRTEAFF
-	TRBV2	TRBJ1-1	few	TGTGCCAGCAGTGATGGGGGTAGATCCACTGAAGCTTTCTTT	CASSDGGRSTEAFF
TRBD2	TRBV28	TRBJ2-3	-	TGTGCCAGCTCCCGCGGGGGGGGGACAGATACGCAGTATTTT	CASSRGGGTDTQYF
TRBD1	TRBV20-1	TRBJ1-1	few	TGCAGTGCTAGAGACGACCGGACAGGGGCTGAAGCTTTCTTT	CSARDDRTGAEAFF
TRBD2	TRBV28	TRBJ2-2	-	TGTGCCAGCAGCCCACTCCTAGCGGGAGGTCAGGGGACCGGGGAGCTGTTTTTT	CASSPLLAGGQGTGELFF
TRBD1	TRBV20-1	TRBJ1-5	many	TGCAGTGCTCCTAACCAGGGGGCGCTGGGTCAGCCCCAGCATTTT	CSAPNQGALGQPQHF
TRBD1	TRBV27	TRBJ1-5	many	TGTGCCAGCAGCAAAAGGGGGCGACAGGGGGCCTATCATCAGCCCCAGCATTTT	CASSKRGRQGAYHQPQHF
-	TRBV4-3	TRBJ2-1	few	TGCGCCAGCAGCCATCGCAGGGACCTGAACTATGAGCAGTTCTTC	CASSHRRDLNYEQFF
-	TRBV25-1	TRBJ2-7	once	TGTGCCAGCAGCCCAAGGGCAGTCAACTACGAGCAGTACTTC	CASSPRAVNYEQYF
TRBD2	TRBV6-2/TRBV6-3	TRBJ2-7	-	TGTGCCAGCGGTTCGACTAGCGGAACCTACGAGCAGTACTTC	CASGSTSGTYEQYF
-	TRBV7-6	TRBJ1-1	few	TGTGCCAGCAGCCGGCGGGCTAACACTGAAGCTTTCTTT	CASSRRANTEAFF
-	TRBV7-7	TRBJ1-1	-	TGTGCTAGCAGCTGCCCGGACAGCGGTACTGAAGCTTTCTTT	CASSCPDSGTEAFF
-	TRBV7-9	TRBJ1-2	-	TGTGCCAGCAGCGCCTATAGGTCCGAGGTTATCTATGGCTACACCTTC	CASSAYRSEVIYGYTF
-	TRBV28	TRBJ1-1	many	TGTGCCAGCAGCTACCTCCCGAGGCAGAACACTGAAGCTTTCTTT	CASSYLPRQNTEAFF
-	TRBV5-1	TRBJ1-2	-	TGCGCCAGCAGATATCCGGGACGGGACTATGGCTACACCTTC	CASRYPGRDYGYTF
-	TRBV28	TRBJ2-3	-	TGTGCCAGCAGTTTCGGGGAGGACCGGGGAGATACGCAGAATTTT	CASSFGEDRGDTQNF
-	TRBV5-1	TRBJ1-1	-	TGCGCCAGCAGCTTGGCCGCAGGGAGCACTGAAGCTTTCTTT	CASSLAAGSTEAFF
TRBD1	TRBV2	TRBJ2-1	few	TGTGCCAGTTTAGTACAGGGGGTGTACAATGAGCAGTTCTTC	CASLVQGVYNEQFF
-	TRBV6-1	TRBJ1-5	-	TGTGCCAGCAGCGCAGAGCCATCCCAGCCCCAGCATTTT	CASSAEPSQPQHF
TRBD1	TRBV6-1	TRBJ1-2	many	TGTGCCAGCAGCCCCCGGGACAGGAGACGGGCTAACTATGGCTACACCTTC	CASSPRDRRRANYGYTF
-	TRBV18	TRBJ1-5	-	TGTGCCAGCTCCTTAACGATCCTCGAGCCCCAGCATTTT	CASSLTILEPQHF
TRBD1	TRBV12-3/TRBV12-4	TRBJ2-7	-	TGTGCCAGCAGTTTGGAACAGGGGTTGTACGAGCAGTACTTC	CASSLEQGLYEQYF
TRBD1	TRBV28	TRBJ1-6	-	TGTGCCAGCAGTTTACTCCCAGGGGGCGGTTCACCCCTCCACTTT	CASSLLPGGGSPLHF
-	TRBV10-3	TRBJ1-5	-	TGTGCCATCAGTGAAATAGGAAGCAATCAGCCCCAGCATTTT	CAISEIGSNQPQHF
-	TRBV20-1	TRBJ1-1	-	TGCAGTGCTAGCCAGGACATGAACACTGAAGCTTTCTTT	CSASQDMNTEAFF
TRBD1	TRBV4-1	TRBJ2-1	-	TGCGCCAGCAGCCTGACAGGGTATGGGGGCAATGAGCAGTTCTTC	CASSLTGYGGNEQFF
-	TRBV5-1	TRBJ1-2	-	TGCGCCACCAGCTTAGGCGGAAGCTATGGCTACACCTTC	CATSLGGSYGYTF
TRBD1	TRBV28	TRBJ2-1	-	TGTGCCAGCAGTGCCCCGACAGGGCAAAGGGATGAGCAGTCCTTC	CASSAPTGQRDEQSF